This T cell receptor beta chain appears in the sequencing data of a study of cytomegalovirus exposure and HLA in healthy donors. The PCR made use of 60 Vbeta and 13 Jbeta primers. Repertoires were generated with immunoSEQ multiplex PCR, while TCRdb's copy carries only in-frame clones and drops some. The sample has around 120,000 clones, about 81% seen once. Points on this clone: Its antigen is unknown.

This CDR3 is 15 amino acids long. J lost 3 bases, V lost 4 bases, and 8 bases had no gene match. Germline CDR1 reads LGHNA; CDR2 reads YSLEER. Study-level points and caveats: According to reports, the classifier identified cytomegalovirus status with high specificity and sensitivity.

The clonotype was recovered from a woman aged 40 to 55 in good health and CMV-seropositive. The chain links TRBV4-3 to TRBJ2-7, with 8 bases identical to TRBD1. The sequencing sample was made of PBMCs. CDR3 residues: CASSRSTGGNYEQYF. Here the CDR3 DNA reads TGCGCCAGCAGCCGTTCTACAGGGGGGAACTACGAGCAGTACTTC.